This TCR beta chain derives from a study of blood T cell repertoires in COVID-19. Study-wide context: Material from acute and convalescent COVID-19 was sourced from the United States, Italy and Spain.

Original analysis: The authors estimated nucleated cell counts from reference gene primer amplification. Repertoires were generated with immunoSEQ multiplex PCR, while TCRdb's copy carries only in-frame clones and drops some. The D gene and trimming were derived from the DNA, and the V and J assignments and clone size from that table. The sample shows 100,000 or so clones, approximately 82% of them seen only once. The V gene's germline CDR1 is SEHNR and CDR2 FQNEAQ (reference sequence). The CDR3 length is 14 residues. V shed 4 bases, J shed 8 bases, and the junction held 7 bases outside the gene matches.

V gene TRBV7-9 combines with J gene TRBJ2-4; TRBD1 matches 8 bases. The clonotype was recovered from a man aged 60-69 years with acute or convalescent COVID-19. The material sequenced was peripheral blood. CDR3 amino acids: CASSSSGQGHIQYF. As DNA, the CDR3 is TGTGCCAGCAGCTCGTCTGGACAGGGTCACATTCAGTACTTC.